This entry lists 11 T cell receptor beta chains sequenced from one sample in a study of cytomegalovirus exposure and HLA in healthy donors. The table came from immunoSEQ multiplex PCR; TCRdb's copy has only in-frame clones and leaves some out. The data show approximately 210,000 clones, almost 90% seen once. Input material: PBMCs. The receptor source for this set is a woman aged 18-29 years in good health and CMV-seronegative.

This clone was recorded once. The chain recombines TRBV4-1 with TRBJ2-7; a possible D gene is TRBD1 (6 bases). The V gene lost 1 base and the J gene lost 3 bases, with 19 bases spanning the gap. Germline CDR1 is MGHRA and CDR2 is YSYEKL. This CDR3 contains 17 residues. The CDR3 coding sequence is TGCGCCAGCAGCCAAGGCCCGTCCACAGGGCTCCTCTACGAGCAGTACTTC. Encoded protein: CASSQGPSTGLLYEQYF.

V usage is TRBV5-4 and J usage is TRBJ2-3; 8 positions agree with TRBD1. The junction had 12 bases not matched to a gene; V was cut back by 4 bases and J by 5 bases. The germline gives CDR1 SGHNT, CDR2 YYREEE (reference sequence). The CDR3 consists of 16 residues. CDR3 region: CASSRVSTGGQDTQYF. In DNA, the CDR3 is TGTGCCAGCAGCCGAGTGAGTACAGGGGGTCAAGATACGCAGTATTTT.

The rearrangement links TRBV2 to TRBJ2-1; TRBD1 matches at 8 bases. The CDR3 length is 15 residues. Looked up from germline, CDR1 is SNHLY and CDR2 is FYNNEI. V gave up 10 bases and J gave up 5 bases; unmatched junction bases: 13. CDR3 sequence: CATEPTGVANNEQFF. The CDR3 DNA is TGTGCCACCGAGCCGACAGGGGTGGCTAACAATGAGCAGTTCTTC.

The CDR3 DNA sequence: TGCAGCGTTGACTGGGGAGACACCGGGGAGCTGTTTTTT. Amino acids: CSVDWGDTGELFF. The genes are TRBV29-1 and TRBJ2-2; tentative D call: TRBD2 (5 bases). The CDR3 sequence is 13 residues long. With 3 bases removed from V and 3 bases from J, the gap between germline ends came to 8 bases. Germline V gene lookup returns CDR1 SQVTM and CDR2 ANQGSEA.

V usage is TRBV28 and J usage is TRBJ1-5, with D tentatively TRBD1 (5 bases). V was pared by 5 bases and J by 0 bases, with 8 bases between. CDR1 MDHEN and CDR2 SYDVKM come from the germline V gene. This CDR3 is built from 14 residues. The DNA for the CDR3 is TGTGCCAGCAGTCGACAGAATAGCAATCAGCCCCAGCATTTT. This codes for CASSRQNSNQPQHF.

This sequence joins TRBV4-3 and TRBJ2-1; 10 bases agree with TRBD1. The CDR3 is 16 amino acids. Germline CDR1 is LGHNA and CDR2 is YSLEER. Trimming took 3 bases from V and 7 from J; bases not matched to a gene: 9. Here the CDR3 reads CASSQTTGGSRNEQFF. CDR3 coding DNA: TGCGCCAGCAGCCAGACGACAGGGGGCTCGAGAAATGAGCAGTTCTTC.

The chain employs TRBV29-1 and TRBJ2-3; TRBD2 matches 16 bases. The CDR3 consists of 14 residues. Trimming took 6 bases from V and 3 from J; bases not matched to a gene: 0. The germline gives CDR1 SQVTM, CDR2 ANQGSEA. CDR3 in DNA: TGCAGCGTGGGACTAGCGGGAGGGACAGATACGCAGTATTTT. Translating gives CSVGLAGGTDTQYF.

The chain uses TRBV28 and TRBJ2-7; unclear D gene. Germline V gene lookup returns CDR1 MDHEN and CDR2 SYDVKM. The CDR3 is 14 amino acids. V lost 4 bases and J lost 3, with 13 bases in between. CDR3: CASSSLAQSYEQYF. The CDR3 DNA sequence: TGTGCCAGCAGTTCCCTGGCACAGAGCTACGAGCAGTACTTC.

This clone was observed a handful of times. The chain combines TRBV7-2 with TRBJ2-3, with TRBD2 matching 14 bases. V shed 1 base and J 4 bases; nucleotides not matched to a gene: 7. The length of the CDR3 is 18 residues. The germline V gene encodes CDR1 SGHTA and CDR2 FQGNSA. The DNA of the CDR3 is TGTGCCAGCAGCTTAGGGCCTGGGACTAGCGGGAGCGCAGATACGCAGTATTTT. It is translated as CASSLGPGTSGSADTQYF.

The V gene is TRBV29-1, the J gene TRBJ2-3, with D tentatively TRBD2 (5 bases). With 8 bases removed from V and 4 bases from J, the gap between germline ends came to 19 bases. The germline V gene encodes CDR1 SQVTM and CDR2 ANQGSEA. The CDR3 loop spans 14 amino acids. The CDR3 nucleotides read TGCAGCTTTAACGCCTACCCGAGGGCAGATACGCAGTATTTT. Amino acid sequence: CSFNAYPRADTQYF.

This clone was observed a handful of times. The V and J genes are TRBV4-3 and TRBJ2-7, with D tentatively TRBD2 (5 bases). Trimming took off 1 base at V and 7 bases at J, with 11 bases between the two ends. The CDR3 has 13 residues. In germline, CDR1 is LGHNA, CDR2 YSLEER. This CDR3 reads CASSQVRRREQYF. CDR3 in DNA: TGCGCCAGCAGCCAAGTCCGGCGGAGGGAGCAGTACTTC.